This TCR beta chain was captured by sequencing in a study of blood T cell repertoires in COVID-19 (TCRdb year 2020). Concerning the study at large: Samples from collaborators originated in the United States, Italy and Spain and spanned both the acute and convalescent phases of COVID-19. The prospective study material was composed of cDNA or gDNA derived from T cells, B-cell-depleted T cells, or PBMCs. A freely available public database, intended as a resource for researchers studying the immune response to SARS-CoV-2, is where the repertoires were released. The sample metadata nearly always contained a de-identified subject ID, COVID-19 status, age in years and sex. Where available, HLA class I and class II types were obtained from metadata supplied by the sample provider rather than from assay-based typing. Samples came from the ongoing ImmuneRACE study (first 160 participants) plus 1,254 subjects from 6 global collaborators. Subjects who had been exposed to COVID-19, were actively infected with it, or had recovered from it provided the deeply sampled blood TCRbeta repertoires that made up the dataset.

Germline trimming amounts to 5 bases on V and 5 bases on J, with 4 as the count of junction bases outside the gene matches. From the cysteine up to the phenylalanine, the CDR3 has a length of 13 residues. Only the CDR3 DNA stays, 39 bases, in frame from base 1. CDR1 and CDR2 (SGHRS, YFSETQ) derive from the germline V gene. In the prospective study, participants were about 18 to 95 years old, resided in 25 or so geographic areas of the United States, and were enrolled through a virtual design. To assign participants to cohorts, the prospective study relied on clinical history that participants themselves reported in a screening survey and a study questionnaire. In the prospective study, mobile phlebotomists collected whole blood, serum and a nasopharyngeal or oropharyngeal swab from each participant. Additional blood draws and questionnaires over an approximately two-month period could optionally be provided by prospective study participants. Blood samples from the prospective study were shipped frozen or at room temperature prior to DNA extraction.

TCRbeta CDR3 regions were amplified from genomic DNA by means of the immunoSEQ Assay, a bias-controlled multiplex PCR. Per the authors' processing: Nucleated cell counts per sample were estimated from amplification of reference gene primers within the assay. To quantify the absolute abundance of each unique TCRbeta CDR3 rearrangement, sequence reads were collapsed and filtered. For each sample, productive Simpson clonality was calculated as the square root of Simpson's diversity index across productive rearrangements. TCRdb limited this immuneACCESS table to in-frame rearrangements with V and J called. A share of clones is missing; checked studies link under half to unresolved V genes, and the rest is unexplained. D and trimming come from the DNA, and the V and J calls and clone size come from that table. A total of hundreds of thousands of clones appear in this sample, around 90% of them only once. The top ten clones comprise roughly 1.8% of the sample.

Overall results and qualifications from the work: How much clinical and demographic metadata was included differed by source and by participant, and the metadata was provided uncurated.

Regarding this clone: The clone's antigen remains unknown. Base-call qualities are not available, and no considerably larger clone is one nucleotide away.

This clonotype originated in a woman under 30 with acute COVID-19. The source material was PBMCs or T cells enriched from blood (not recorded which). The rearranged segments are TRBV5-1 and TRBJ2-1; 7 central nucleotides agree with TRBD1. The CDR3 protein is CASRTGINNEQFF. The nucleotides read TGCGCCAGCAGGACAGGGATTAACAATGAGCAGTTCTTC.